What follows are 8 T cell receptor beta chains derived from one specimen sequenced in a study of cytomegalovirus exposure and HLA in healthy donors (dated by TCRdb to 2016 to 2017). The library was prepared using the immunoSEQ multiplex PCR assay. A mixture of 60 forward primers for TCR Vbeta segments and 13 reverse primers for TCR Jbeta segments was used in the multiplex PCR. As stored in TCRdb, this immuneACCESS dataset retains in-frame rearrangements with V and J assigned. A fraction of the clones does not appear; measured against another copy, unresolved V genes explain less than half of the discrepancy, and the remainder lacks a known reason. Counted in this sample were approximately 170,000 clones; 65% to 85% of them appeared once. 0.75% to 0.9% of the sample lies in the top ten. The specimen was PBMCs. These TCRs come from a woman aged 18-30 years in good health and CMV-seronegative.

The V and J genes are TRBV27 and TRBJ2-7; TRBD2 matches at 7 bases. CDR1 and CDR2 from the germline V gene are MNHEY and SMNVEV (reference sequence). This CDR3 is 15 amino acids long. J was trimmed by 0 bases and V by 5 bases; bases with no gene match: 7. The CDR3 sequence: CASSTSGGSSYEQYF. In nucleotides, the CDR3 is TGTGCCAGCAGTACCTCAGGCGGGAGCTCCTACGAGCAGTACTTC.

The V call is TRBV5-8, the J call TRBJ1-1; the match to TRBD1 covers 8 bases. The CDR3 is 16 amino acids. Trimming cost V 4 bases and J 0 bases; bases outside gene matches: 8. In germline, CDR1 is SGHTS, CDR2 YDEGEE. CDR3 DNA: TGTGCCAGCAGCCAGACAGGGGCCCTCATGAACACTGAAGCTTTCTTT. Protein product: CASSQTGALMNTEAFF.

CDR3 loop: CSVRGQPQGTQYF. The CDR3 coding sequence is TGCAGCGTCCGGGGACAGCCCCAGGGAACCCAGTACTTC. The chain recombines TRBV29-1 with TRBJ2-5; TRBD1 agrees at 7 bases. The CDR3 contains 13 residues. Germline CDR1 reads SQVTM; CDR2 reads ANQGSEA. J gave up 8 bases and V 6 bases, and 12 bases lay outside the gene matches. Together with reference TRBV29-1 and TRBJ2-5, the CDR3 gives the full variable domain: SAVISQKPSRDICQRGTSLTIQCQVDSQVTMMFWYRQQPGQSLTLIATANQGSEATYESGFVIDKFPISRPNLTFSTLTVSNMSPEDSSIYLCSVRGQPQGTQYFGPGTRLLVL.

This rearrangement joins TRBV30 to TRBJ1-2, with D unclear. Trimming shortened V by 3 bases and J by 3 bases, and 17 bases separated the two germline ends. CDR1 is GTSNPN and CDR2 is SVGIG in the germline V gene (reference sequence). The CDR3 is 15 residues long. The CDR3 sequence: CAWREAVRHYYGYTF. The CDR3 DNA is TGTGCCTGGAGGGAGGCAGTTCGGCACTACTATGGCTACACCTTC. Filled out from reference TRBV30 and TRBJ1-2, the complete variable domain reads SQTIHQWPATLVQPVGSPLSLECTVEGTSNPNLYWYRQAAGRGLQLLFYSVGIGQISSEVPQNLSASRPQDRQFILSSKKLLLSDSGFYLCAWREAVRHYYGYTFGSGTRLTVV.

V gene TRBV4-1 combines with J gene TRBJ1-5; 9 bases match TRBD1. This CDR3 is built from 18 residues. Germline trimming cut 1 base from V and 2 bases from J; bases unmatched to any gene: 9. Germline V gene data show CDR1 as MGHRA and CDR2 as YSYEKL. The CDR3 nucleotides are TGCGCCAGCAGCCAAGTGGGACAGGGAGGGCTTGGCAATCAGCCCCAGCATTTT. This sequence encodes CASSQVGQGGLGNQPQHF.

V usage is TRBV10-3 and J usage is TRBJ1-4; TRBD1 matches at 7 bases. The CDR3 runs 15 residues. From germline, CDR1 is ENHRY and CDR2 SYGVKD. Losses at the gene ends were 2 bases for V and 2 bases for J; bases not matched to a gene: 2. CDR3 DNA: TGTGCCATCAGTGAGGGGACAGAGACTAATGAAAAACTGTTTTTT. It translates to CAISEGTETNEKLFF.

The V call is TRBV18, the J call TRBJ1-2, with D unresolved. From germline, CDR1 is KGHSH and CDR2 LQKENI. The CDR3 covers 11 residues. V was clipped by 2 bases and J by 6 bases, with 4 bases between them. The CDR3 protein is CASSPGDGYTF. In nucleotides, the CDR3 is TGTGCCAGCTCACCAGGAGATGGCTACACCTTC.

This chain uses TRBV29-1 with TRBJ2-2, with a possible D match to TRBD2 (6 bases). V was trimmed by 6 bases and J by 2 bases, leaving 10 bases between them. The CDR3 is 13 amino acids. Germline V CDR1 and CDR2: SQVTM, ANQGSEA. CDR3 protein: CSVWRDNTGELFF. CDR3 sequence (DNA): TGCAGCGTATGGCGGGATAACACCGGGGAGCTGTTTTTT.